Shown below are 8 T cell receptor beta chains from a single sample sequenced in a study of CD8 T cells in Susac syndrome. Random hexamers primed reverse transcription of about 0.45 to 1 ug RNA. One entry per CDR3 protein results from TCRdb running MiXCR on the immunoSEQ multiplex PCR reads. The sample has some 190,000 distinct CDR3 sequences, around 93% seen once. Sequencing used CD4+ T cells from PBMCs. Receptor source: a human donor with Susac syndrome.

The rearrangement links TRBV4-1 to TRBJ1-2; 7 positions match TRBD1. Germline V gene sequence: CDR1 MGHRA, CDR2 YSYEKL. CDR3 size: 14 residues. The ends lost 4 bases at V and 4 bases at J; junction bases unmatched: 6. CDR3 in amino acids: CASSPLQGTYGYTF. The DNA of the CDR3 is TGCGCCAGCAGCCCTTTACAGGGGACCTATGGCTACACCTTC.

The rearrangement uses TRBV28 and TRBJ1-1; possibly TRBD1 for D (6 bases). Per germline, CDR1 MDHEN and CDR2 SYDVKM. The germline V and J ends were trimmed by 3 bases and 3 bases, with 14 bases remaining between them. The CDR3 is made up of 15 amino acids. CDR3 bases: TGTGCCAGCAGTTTCAACAGGGAATGGGACACTGAAGCTTTCTTT. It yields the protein CASSFNREWDTEAFF. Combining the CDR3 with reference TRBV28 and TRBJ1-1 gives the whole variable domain DVKVTQSSRYLVKRTGEKVFLECVQDMDHENMFWYRQDPGLGLRLIYFSYDVKMKEKGDIPEGYSVSREKKERFSLILESASTNQTSMYLCASSFNREWDTEAFFGQGTRLTVV.

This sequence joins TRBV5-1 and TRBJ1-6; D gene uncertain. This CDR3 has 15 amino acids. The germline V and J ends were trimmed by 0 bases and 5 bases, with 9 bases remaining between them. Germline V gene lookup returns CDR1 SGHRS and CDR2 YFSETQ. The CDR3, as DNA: TGCGCCAGCAGCTTGGGGGCTGGAGATAATTCACCCCTCCACTTT. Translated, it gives CASSLGAGDNSPLHF.

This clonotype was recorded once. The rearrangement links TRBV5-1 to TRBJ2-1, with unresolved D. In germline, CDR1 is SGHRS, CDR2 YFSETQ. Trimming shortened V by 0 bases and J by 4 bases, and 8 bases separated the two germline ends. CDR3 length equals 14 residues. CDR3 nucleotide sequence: TGCGCCAGCAGCTTGGTTGCTCAATACAATGAGCAGTTCTTC. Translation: CASSLVAQYNEQFF.

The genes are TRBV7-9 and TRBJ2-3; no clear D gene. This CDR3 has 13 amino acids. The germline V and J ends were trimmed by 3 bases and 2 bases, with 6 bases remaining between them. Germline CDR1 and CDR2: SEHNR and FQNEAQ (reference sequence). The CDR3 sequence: CASSFLYTDTQYF. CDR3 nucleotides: TGTGCCAGCAGCTTCCTCTACACAGATACGCAGTATTTT.

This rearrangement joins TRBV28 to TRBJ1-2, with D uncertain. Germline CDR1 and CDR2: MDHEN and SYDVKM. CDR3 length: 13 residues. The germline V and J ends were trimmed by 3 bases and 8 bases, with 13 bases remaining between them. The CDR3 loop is CASSFTNHEGYTF. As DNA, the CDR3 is TGTGCCAGCAGTTTTACAAATCATGAAGGCTACACCTTC.

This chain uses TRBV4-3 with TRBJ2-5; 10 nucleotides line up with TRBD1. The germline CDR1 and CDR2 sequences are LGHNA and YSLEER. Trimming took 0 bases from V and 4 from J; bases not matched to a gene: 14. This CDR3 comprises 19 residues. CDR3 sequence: CASSQDQGRTGGRGETQYF. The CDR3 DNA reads TGCGCCAGCAGCCAAGATCAGGGTAGGACAGGGGGTAGAGGAGAGACCCAGTACTTC.

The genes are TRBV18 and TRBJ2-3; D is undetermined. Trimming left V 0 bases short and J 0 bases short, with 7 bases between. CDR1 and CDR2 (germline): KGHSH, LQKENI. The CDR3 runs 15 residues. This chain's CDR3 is CASSPPSASTDTQYF. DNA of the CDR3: TGTGCCAGCTCACCACCATCGGCGAGCACAGATACGCAGTATTTT. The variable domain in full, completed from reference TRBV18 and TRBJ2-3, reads NAGVMQNPRHLVRRRGQEARLRCSPMKGHSHVYWYRQLPEEGLKFMVYLQKENIIDESGMPKERFSAEFPKEGPSILRIQQVVRGDSAAYFCASSPPSASTDTQYFGPGTRLTVL.